The 13 T cell receptor beta chains reported below all come from one sample, sequenced in a study of blood T cells in healthy people across ages. Alongside a J-beta primer mix, a sample-barcoded 5' primer served in a second PCR lasting roughly 6 to 11 cycles. TCRdb re-called the 5' RACE reads with MiXCR, one entry per CDR3 protein. The repertoire consists of about 640,000 distinct CDR3 sequences, with under 65% occurring once and the leading ten covering roughly 34%. The sequencing sample was made of blood. These receptors were collected from a man between 60 and 75 years old in good health.

Only a few counts were recorded for this clonotype. The genes are TRBV6-6 and TRBJ1-6; D uncertain. V shed 2 bases and J shed 7 bases, with 9 bases lying between them. The germline gives CDR1 MNHNY, CDR2 SVGAGI (reference sequence). This CDR3 spans 14 amino acids. The CDR3: CASSYAGTNSPLHF. The CDR3 nucleotides read TGTGCCAGCAGTTACGCAGGAACAAATTCACCCCTCCACTTT.

This sequence joins TRBV24-1 and TRBJ2-1, with TRBD2 matching 11 bases. The trim removed 4 bases at V and 5 bases at J, leaving 6 bases unmatched. Germline-derived CDR1 and CDR2 are KGHDR and SFDVKD. There are 16 residues in the CDR3. CDR3 in DNA: TGTGCCACCAGTGAGGCCGGGACTAGCGGAAACAATGAGCAGTTCTTC. Its protein is CATSEAGTSGNNEQFF.

This clonotype was picked up a small number of times. The chain carries TRBV29-1 and TRBJ1-2; TRBD1 aligns across 8 bases. Germline lookup yields CDR1 SQVTM and CDR2 ANQGSEA. The CDR3 covers 13 residues. The V gene end was trimmed by 5 bases and the J gene end by 8 bases; junction bases not matched to a gene: 10. This chain's CDR3 is CSVSTTGGKGYTF. Written as DNA, the CDR3 is TGCAGCGTTAGTACAACAGGGGGAAAAGGCTACACCTTC.

The chain combines TRBV6-1 with TRBJ2-3, with TRBD1 matching 8 bases. Germline assignment: CDR1 MNHNS and CDR2 SASEGT. V shed 5 bases, J shed 0 bases, and the junction held 13 bases outside the gene matches. The length of the CDR3 is 18 residues. In nucleotides, the CDR3 is TGTGCCAGCAGTCGCGGGACAGGCGTTTGGGTTAGCACAGATACGCAGTATTTT. This encodes CASSRGTGVWVSTDTQYF.

The V and J genes are TRBV7-2 and TRBJ1-2; no clear D gene. Germline V gene sequence: CDR1 SGHTA, CDR2 FQGNSA. V shed 5 bases and J shed 8 bases, with 9 bases lying between them. The CDR3 consists of 11 residues. CDR3 nucleotide sequence: TGTGCCAGCAGCCCCTCTCTGGGCTACACCTTC. Encoded protein: CASSPSLGYTF.

The chain has TRBV6-5 and TRBJ2-3; 7 bases line up with TRBD2. The J segment lost 2 bases and the V segment lost 9 bases, leaving 8 bases of the junction unmatched. CDR3 length equals 14 residues. Germline V gene sequence: CDR1 MNHEY, CDR2 SVGAGI. For the CDR3, the DNA is TGTGCCAGTGGAGCGGGGCTAAACACAGATACGCAGTATTTT. It encodes CASGAGLNTDTQYF.

The chain joins TRBV5-1 to TRBJ2-5; D is possibly TRBD1 (5 bases). This CDR3 comprises 14 residues. Germline CDR1 and CDR2: SGHRS and YFSETQ. V was clipped by 0 bases and J by 4 bases, with 10 bases between them. The CDR3 DNA reads TGCGCCAGCAGCTTGGGACTGGGGCCAGAGACCCAGTACTTC. It codes for CASSLGLGPETQYF. Full variable domain (outside the CDR3, taken from reference TRBV5-1 and TRBJ2-5): KAGVTQTPRYLIKTRGQQVTLSCSPISGHRSVSWYQQTPGQGLQFLFEYFSETQRNKGNFPGRFSGRQFSNSRSEMNVSTLELGDSALYLCASSLGLGPETQYFGPGTRLLVL.

The chain links TRBV5-1 to TRBJ2-5; 10 bases are a match to TRBD1. This CDR3 is built from 15 residues. Germline V gene lookup returns CDR1 SGHRS and CDR2 YFSETQ. V shed 4 bases, J shed 11 bases, and the junction held 14 bases outside the gene matches. The CDR3 loop reads CASSPIPGQGREQYF. CDR3 sequence (DNA): TGCGCCAGCAGCCCAATTCCGGGACAGGGGAGGGAGCAGTACTTC.

A remark on this clonotype: A much larger clone sits a single nucleotide away, making a read error possible. The chain recombines TRBV5-6 with TRBJ2-5; 7 bases align to TRBD2. TRBJ2-7 explains the end of the DNA better; the J call may be wrong. The CDR3 covers 14 residues. The germline V gene encodes CDR1 SGHDT and CDR2 YYEEEE. DNA for the CDR3: TGTGCCAGCAGCCTCACGGGCGGGAGCTCCGAGCAGTACTTC. Its translation: CASSLTGGSSEQYF.

This clonotype has more than one count but fewer than ten. Here the CDR3 DNA reads TGCAGCGTTCGGGACAACCTCTACAATGAGCAGTTCTTC. Translation gives CSVRDNLYNEQFF. The rearrangement uses TRBV29-1 and TRBJ2-1, with a possible D match to TRBD1 (6 bases). Germline lookup yields CDR1 SQVTM and CDR2 ANQGSEA. Trimming stripped 5 bases from V and 3 bases from J, with 11 bases between. CDR3 length equals 13 residues.

The sample holds a few counts of this clonotype. The chain is built from TRBV6-1 and TRBJ2-1; D is undetermined. V was shortened by 7 bases and J by 1 base, with 8 bases between the two germline ends. CDR3 length equals 13 residues. CDR1 is MNHNS and CDR2 is SASEGT in the germline V gene. The CDR3: CASKPGSYNEQFF. The CDR3 region has the DNA TGTGCCAGCAAGCCTGGATCCTACAATGAGCAGTTCTTC.

The rearrangement uses TRBV6-6 and TRBJ2-7; the D call may be TRBD1 or TRBD2 (6 bases each). V was shortened by 6 bases and J by 7 bases, with 22 bases between the two germline ends. CDR1 is MNHNY, CDR2 SVGAGI, per germline (reference sequence). The CDR3 runs to 15 residues. The CDR3 protein is CASSNKGGAYNEQYF. CDR3 DNA: TGTGCCAGCAGCAATAAGGGGGGCGCCTACAATGAGCAGTACTTC.

The sample holds a few counts of this clonotype. This chain uses TRBV20-1 with TRBJ2-5; TRBD2 is a possible D gene (6 bases). V shed 4 bases and J shed 5 bases, with 14 bases lying between them. The germline CDR1 and CDR2 sequences are DFQATT and SNEGSKA (reference sequence). The CDR3 has 13 residues. The CDR3 reads CSATRGIGETQYF. DNA of the CDR3: TGCAGTGCTACCCGCGGGATTGGGGAGACCCAGTACTTC.